This is a list of T cell receptor beta chains from one sample in a study of Tregs in tolerant kidney transplant recipients. Profiling relied on immunoSEQ multiplex PCR, and the TCRdb table lists in-frame clones only, not all of them. The profile covers some 90,000 clones, with roughly nine tenths appearing a single time and 4.7% taken by the ten largest. Sequenced: CD8+ T cells from blood. Receptors originate from a human donor in good health. The CDR3 runs from the conserved cysteine through the conserved F or W. D genes are given only for firm matches. Size is omitted from some rows. Given values are once, few, many or a class for expanded clones.

TRBV6-6,TRBJ2-5,.,.,CASSNGDETQYF,TGTGCCAGCTCCAACGGGGATGAGACCCAGTACTTC
TRBV6-5,TRBJ1-5,TRBD1,.,CASSRQGISNQPQHF,TGTGCCAGCAGTCGACAGGGGATCAGCAATCAGCCCCAGCATTTT
TRBV16,TRBJ2-7,.,.,CASSRTGSSYEQYF,TGTGCCAGCAGCCGCACAGGGAGCTCCTACGAGCAGTACTTC
TRBV6-5,TRBJ1-1,.,.,CASSYSGEITEAFF,TGTGCCAGCAGTTACTCGGGGGAGATCACTGAAGCTTTCTTT
TRBV5-1,TRBJ1-2,.,.,CASRPGLNYGYTF,TGCGCCAGCAGACCGGGGCTGAACTATGGCTACACCTTC
TRBV15,TRBJ2-5,TRBD2,.,CATRKAGGAETQYF,TGTGCCACCAGAAAAGCGGGGGGGGCAGAGACCCAGTACTTC
TRBV7-2,TRBJ2-1,.,.,CASSERSGNEQFF,TGTGCCAGCAGCGAGCGGAGTGGAAATGAGCAGTTCTTC
TRBV6-5,TRBJ2-5,.,.,CASQGRRETQYF,TGTGCCAGTCAGGGGCGCCGGGAGACCCAGTACTTC
TRBV7-6,TRBJ2-7,TRBD2,.,CASSSPGRGSYEQYF,TGTGCCAGCAGCTCCCCGGGGAGGGGCTCCTACGAGCAGTACTTC
TRBV27,TRBJ2-2,.,.,CASTHTGELFF,TGTGCCAGCACTCACACCGGGGAGCTGTTTTTT
TRBV9,TRBJ2-5,.,.,CASSPPSSVRSQETQYF,TGTGCCAGCAGCCCCCCCTCCAGCGTTCGTTCCCAAGAGACCCAGTACTTC
TRBV9,TRBJ1-2,TRBD1,.,CASSVVDTGTGNYGYTF,TGTGCCAGCAGCGTAGTGGACACCGGGACAGGGAACTATGGCTACACCTTC
TRBV7-7,TRBJ2-1,.,.,CASSLSRSYNEQFF,TGTGCTAGCAGCTTATCTCGGTCTTACAATGAGCAGTTCTTC
TRBV27,TRBJ1-2,.,.,CASSPSRGSGYTF,TGTGCCAGCAGTCCAAGCAGGGGAAGCGGCTACACCTTC
TRBV4-2,TRBJ2-7,.,.,CASSQGSYEQYF,TGTGCCAGCAGCCAGGGGTCCTACGAGCAGTACTTC
TRBV7-6,TRBJ2-7,TRBD1,.,CASSPGQGKGYEQYF,TGTGCCAGCAGCCCGGGACAGGGGAAGGGGTACGAGCAGTACTTC
TRBV5-1,TRBJ2-2,TRBD1,.,CASSRSPRDRYTGELFF,TGCGCCAGCAGCCGATCTCCCCGGGACAGGTACACCGGGGAGCTGTTTTTT
TRBV7-8,TRBJ2-1,.,.,CASSHGGGFVNEQFF,TGTGCCAGCAGCCATGGGGGCGGTTTTGTCAATGAGCAGTTCTTC
TRBV9,TRBJ1-6,TRBD1,.,CASSVAGTGINSPLHF,TGTGCCAGCAGCGTCGCCGGGACAGGGATTAATTCACCCCTCCACTTT
TRBV6-1,TRBJ2-5,TRBD1,.,CASTLYGPGGETQYF,TGTGCCAGCACCCTGTACGGGCCAGGGGGAGAGACCCAGTACTTC
TRBV12-5,TRBJ2-7,TRBD1,.,CASGFGQGVLGEQYF,TGTGCTAGTGGTTTCGGACAGGGTGTGTTAGGGGAGCAGTACTTC
TRBV5-6,TRBJ2-2,.,.,CASYLTPQENTGELFF,TGTGCCAGCTACCTAACTCCGCAGGAGAACACCGGGGAGCTGTTTTTT
TRBV2,TRBJ2-1,TRBD2,.,CASSLAGWSSYNEQFF,TGTGCCAGCAGTCTAGCGGGATGGAGCTCCTACAATGAGCAGTTCTTC
TRBV5-8,TRBJ2-3,TRBD2,.,CASSLGIGLEDTQYF,TGTGCCAGCAGCTTGGGGATAGGACTAGAAGATACGCAGTATTTT
TRBV10-3,TRBJ1-4,TRBD1,.,CAISESEGQGRSNEKLFF,TGTGCCATCAGTGAGTCTGAGGGACAGGGGAGGAGTAATGAAAAACTGTTTTTT
TRBV5-4,TRBJ2-5,.,.,CASSLARVNQETQYF,TGTGCCAGCAGCTTGGCTAGAGTTAATCAAGAGACCCAGTACTTC
TRBV7-9,TRBJ2-5,.,.,CASRAGTFQETQYF,TGTGCCAGCAGGGCGGGGACGTTCCAAGAGACCCAGTACTTC
TRBV5-4,TRBJ2-7,.,once,CASSQTGWGHEQYF,TGTGCCAGCAGCCAAACAGGGTGGGGGCACGAGCAGTACTTC